This T cell receptor beta chain was sequenced for a study of vaccination and CD4 T cells after COVID-19. Study-wide background: Post-diagnosis, post-COVID samples were collected after a median approximately 92 days, ranging 35 to 161. Cells were stimulated with overlapping spike peptide pools from SARS-CoV-2, HCoV-NL63, HCoV-OC43 and HCoV-229E.

CDR1 is DFQATT, CDR2 SNEGSKA, per germline (reference sequence). This CDR3 is built from 14 residues. The V end lost 6 bases, the J end lost 0 bases, and 12 bases lay between the germline ends. Notes on this clonotype: Antigen: not known.

With the Oncomine TCR Beta short-read assay, DNA from cultured CD4+ T cells was sequenced. After culture, CD4+ T cells served as the source for genomic DNA extraction. One entry per CDR3 protein results from TCRdb running MiXCR on the PCR reads. The repertoire has some 25,000 distinct CDR3 sequences, roughly 50% of them found once; the top ten carry 6.1%. Treatment specified: roughly 11-day PBMC culture with coronavirus spike peptide pools or control peptides (ViraFEST assay). Following expansion of antigen-specific T cells with peptide pools, ViraFEST then sequenced TCRs. V usage is TRBV20-1 and J usage is TRBJ1-3; TRBD1 is a possible D gene (5 bases). This clonotype was obtained from a human donor who had recovered from COVID-19. The sample taken for sequencing was CD4+ T cells from blood, cultured in vitro. In DNA, the CDR3 is TGCAGTGCCATTGACAGCAGCTCTGGAAACACCATATATTTT. It is translated as CSAIDSSSGNTIYF.